The clone carrying this T cell receptor (beta chain) was seen only a few times. V lost 4 bases to trimming and J lost 2 bases; unmatched junction nucleotides: 3. The CDR3 covers 16 residues. Germline V gives CDR1 SEHNR, CDR2 FQNEAQ (reference sequence). The sample belongs to a study of blood T cell repertoires in COVID-19. Study-level information: Italy, Spain and the United States were the sources of the convalescent and acute COVID-19 samples. Sources were T cells, B-cell-depleted T cells, or PBMCs; the material itself was cDNA or gDNA.

In the source study's methods: Cell counts per sample came from amplifying reference gene primers. Assay used: immunoSEQ multiplex PCR; TCRdb lists only in-frame clones, some missing. D and trimming come from the DNA, and the V and J calls and clone size come from that table. The sample lists approximately 94,000 clones, 88% seen once, with approximately 4.8% in the top ten. The V and J genes are TRBV7-9 and TRBJ2-7; 15 bases are a match to TRBD2. Sequenced: peripheral blood. The receptor was derived from an elderly woman with active COVID-19. The CDR3 nucleotides are TGTGCCAGCAGCTCGGGACTAGCGGGAGGAACCTACGAGCAGTACTTC. Translation gives CASSSGLAGGTYEQYF.